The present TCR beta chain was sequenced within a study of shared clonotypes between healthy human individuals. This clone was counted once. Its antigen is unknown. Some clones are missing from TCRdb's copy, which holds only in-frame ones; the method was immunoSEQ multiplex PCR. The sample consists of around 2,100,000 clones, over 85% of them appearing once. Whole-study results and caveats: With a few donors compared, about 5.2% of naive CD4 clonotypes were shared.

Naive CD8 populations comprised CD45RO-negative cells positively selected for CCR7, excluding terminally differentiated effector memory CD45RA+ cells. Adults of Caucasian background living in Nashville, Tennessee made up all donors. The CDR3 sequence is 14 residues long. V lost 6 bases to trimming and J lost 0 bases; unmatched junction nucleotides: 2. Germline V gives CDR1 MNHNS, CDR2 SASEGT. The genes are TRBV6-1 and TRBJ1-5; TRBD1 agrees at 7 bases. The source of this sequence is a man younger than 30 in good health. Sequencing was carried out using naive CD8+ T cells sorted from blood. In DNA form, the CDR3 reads TGTGCCAGCAGCGACAGGGTTAGCAATCAGCCCCAGCATTTT. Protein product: CASSDRVSNQPQHF.